These 15 T cell receptor beta chains were sequenced from one sample in a study of patients and donors after allogeneic stem cell transplantation. TCRdb independently ran MiXCR on the RT-PCR reads; one entry per CDR3 protein. This table has around 170,000 distinct CDR3 sequences, 24% appearing once. The sequenced sample was blood, either unsorted or a sorted T cell fraction (not recorded which). Receptors originate from a human donor who was either an allogeneic HSCT recipient or a stem cell or donor lymphocyte infusion donor (not recorded which). It is not recorded whose cells these are; they may come from a transplant donor.

Remarks on this clonotype: The junction does not match germline at one end; this may be a read error. The rearrangement uses TRBV5-1 and TRBJ1-2; D is possibly TRBD1 (5 bases). This CDR3 spans 14 amino acids. Germline CDR1 and CDR2: SGHRS and YFSETQ. This chain's CDR3 is CASSTGHPIYAYTF. Written as DNA, the CDR3 is TGCGCCAGCAGCACCGGACATCCCATCTATGCCTACACCTTC.

The genes are TRBV4-3 and TRBJ2-7; 10 bases agree with TRBD2. The CDR3 has 15 residues. CDR1 LGHNA and CDR2 YSLEER come from the germline V gene. J lost 2 bases, V lost 4 bases, and 5 bases had no gene match. The CDR3 is CASSPTGTSAYEQYF. The DNA for the CDR3 is TGCGCCAGCAGCCCTACCGGGACTAGCGCCTACGAGCAGTACTTC.

The V gene is TRBV9, the J gene TRBJ1-2; 9 nucleotides line up with TRBD1. Germline trimming cut 3 bases from V and 6 bases from J; bases unmatched to any gene: 15. The CDR3 extends over 17 amino acids. Per germline, CDR1 SGDLS and CDR2 YYNGEE. CDR3 bases: TGTGCCAGCAGCGCCGGACAGGGGAGTTTGATCTTCGATGGCTACACCTTC. Translation gives CASSAGQGSLIFDGYTF.

This clonotype came up a few times. The genes are TRBV5-1 and TRBJ2-1, with 9 bases identical to TRBD1. Losses at the gene ends were 3 bases for V and 6 bases for J; bases not matched to a gene: 7. The CDR3 covers 15 residues. Germline V gene lookup returns CDR1 SGHRS and CDR2 YFSETQ. For the CDR3, the DNA is TGCGCCAGCAGCTGGAAGACAGGGGGAGGCAATGAGCAGTTCTTC. Its translation is CASSWKTGGGNEQFF.

This clonotype turned up a few times. The chain joins TRBV7-9 to TRBJ2-2; the D is unclear. The CDR3 is 15 residues long. V gave up 1 base and J gave up 3 bases, with 9 bases separating them. Germline V gene lookup returns CDR1 SEHNR and CDR2 FQNEAQ (reference sequence). The chain's CDR3 is CASSLVTPYTGELFF. The CDR3 nucleotides read TGTGCCAGCAGCTTAGTGACTCCGTACACCGGGGAGCTGTTTTTT.

This clonotype has more than one count but fewer than ten. This chain joins TRBV5-4 and TRBJ2-1; 7 positions agree with TRBD1. The V gene end was trimmed by 4 bases and the J gene end by 3 bases; junction bases not matched to a gene: 4. This CDR3 comprises 14 residues. Per germline, CDR1 SGHNT and CDR2 YYREEE (reference sequence). This CDR3 is CASSPGTVYNEQFF. In nucleotides, the CDR3 is TGTGCCAGCAGCCCCGGGACAGTCTACAATGAGCAGTTCTTC.

The DNA for the CDR3 is TGCGCCAGCAGCCAAGAAGGGACAAAGGATGAGCAGTTCTTC. As protein: CASSQEGTKDEQFF. The gene calls are TRBV4-3 and TRBJ2-1; possible D gene TRBD1, 6 bases. This CDR3 has 14 amino acids. Per germline, CDR1 LGHNA and CDR2 YSLEER. V gave up 0 bases and J gave up 8 bases, with 11 bases separating them.

The chain combines TRBV15 with TRBJ2-7; D is undetermined. V lost 0 bases and J lost 12, with 15 bases in between. From germline, CDR1 is LNHNV and CDR2 YYDKDF (reference sequence). The CDR3 consists of 13 residues. CDR3 residues: CATSRDIFEFPYF. CDR3 coding DNA: TGTGCCACCAGCAGAGATATCTTCGAGTTCCCGTACTTC.

This rearrangement joins TRBV21-1 to TRBJ1-6; the D call in the table, TRBD1, was not verified against the DNA. TRBV21-1 is a pseudogene locus. The CDR3 spans 14 residues. CDR3 in DNA: TGTGCCAGCAGCAAAGTTCGGGACCCTCCACCCCTCCACTTT. Translated, it gives CASSKVRDPPPLHF.

The rearrangement joins TRBV29-1 to TRBJ1-6; 7 positions match TRBD1. The germline V gene has CDR1 SQVTM and CDR2 ANQGSEA. V trimming: 5 bases; J trimming: 0 bases; junction bases outside the gene matches: 13. This CDR3 region has 18 residues. The CDR3 bases are TGCAGCGTTCAGGGGACAGTCCCCTTAAGCTCCTATAATTCACCCCTCCACTTT. As protein: CSVQGTVPLSSYNSPLHF.

This clonotype has just a few counts. Germline is not matched at one junction end, which may reflect a read error. The chain employs TRBV12-3 or TRBV12-4 and TRBJ1-6; TRBD1 aligns across 8 bases. The CDR3 totals 14 residues. The CDR3 DNA sequence: TGTGCCAGCAGCTTAGGGGACAGGAGATCACCCCTCCACTTT. Translation gives CASSLGDRRSPLHF.

The chain couples TRBV20-1 to TRBJ2-7; 7 bases are shared with TRBD1. The CDR3 has 13 residues. Germline V CDR1 and CDR2: DFQATT, SNEGSKA (reference sequence). Unmatched junction bases numbered 9, after V lost 6 bases and J lost 4 bases. The DNA of the CDR3 is TGCAGTGCAGACGGGACAGCCTATTACGAGCAGTACTTC. Residues: CSADGTAYYEQYF.

The chain carries TRBV29-1 and TRBJ2-7; 7 bases are a match to TRBD1. V shed 1 base and J 3 bases; nucleotides not matched to a gene: 6. Germline CDR1 is SQVTM and CDR2 is ANQGSEA. The CDR3 has 14 residues. CDR3 region: CSVEVTGQNYEQYF. DNA of the CDR3: TGCAGCGTTGAAGTCACGGGACAGAACTACGAGCAGTACTTC.

There are a few counts of this clonotype. The gene calls are TRBV5-1 and TRBJ2-7, with TRBD1 matching 7 bases. Germline CDR1 SGHRS, CDR2 YFSETQ. Trimming at V came to 5 bases and at J to 5 bases, leaving 13 bases not matched to a gene. This CDR3 comprises 15 residues. CDR3 sequence (DNA): TGCGCCAGCAGTGACCCGGGACAGCTTATCCACGAGCAGTACTTC. This translates into CASSDPGQLIHEQYF.

There are a few counts of this clonotype. The genes are TRBV27 and TRBJ1-1; perhaps TRBD1 as D (6 bases). The CDR3 has 13 residues. In germline, CDR1 is MNHEY, CDR2 SMNVEV (reference sequence). With 4 bases removed from V and 6 bases from J, the gap between germline ends came to 12 bases. DNA for the CDR3: TGTGCCAGCAGTTCTTACAGGGCGGCTGAAGCTTTCTTT. Amino acid sequence: CASSSYRAAEAFF.